The 9 T cell receptor beta chains below were found in one sample sequenced in a study of blood T cell repertoires in COVID-19. Here immunoSEQ multiplex PCR was the method, and the copy in TCRdb shows in-frame clones only, minus some. In the table there are 30,000 to 40,000 clones, almost 85% of which are singletons. Sequenced material: peripheral blood. All receptors derive from a man older than 75 with active or convalescent COVID-19.

This clone was recorded only once. The chain combines TRBV9 with TRBJ2-3; 10 nucleotides line up with TRBD2. CDR3 length: 15 amino acids. Trimming took 4 bases from V and 0 from J; bases not matched to a gene: 2. Germline loops: CDR1 SGDLS, CDR2 YYNGEE. The CDR3 DNA reads TGTGCCAGCAGCACTAGCGGGACTAGCACAGATACGCAGTATTTT. This sequence encodes CASSTSGTSTDTQYF.

V usage is TRBV19 and J usage is TRBJ2-7, with TRBD2 matching 7 bases. Germline CDR1 and CDR2: LNHDA and SQIVND (reference sequence). This CDR3 has 16 amino acids. J was trimmed by 4 bases and V by 7 bases; bases with no gene match: 16. CDR3 coding DNA: TGTGCCAGTATCGACTCTCGCGGCGGGAGCCCTTACGAGCAGTACTTC. It translates to CASIDSRGGSPYEQYF.

The chain has TRBV10-3 and TRBJ2-1; 14 positions agree with TRBD2. The CDR3 is 16 amino acids. The germline V gene encodes CDR1 ENHRY and CDR2 SYGVKD. After removal of 4 bases from V and 5 bases from J, the junction contained 4 bases not matched to a gene. The CDR3 bases are TGTGCCATCAGTGGAGGGGGACTAGCGGGAGACAATGAGCAGTTCTTC. It translates to CAISGGGLAGDNEQFF.

CDR3 protein: CASSYSRDVAYELFF. As DNA, the CDR3 is TGTGCCAGCAGTTACTCGCGGGACGTCGCTTATGAGTTGTTCTTC. The chain couples TRBV6-5 to TRBJ2-1, with TRBD2 as a possible D gene (6 bases). The CDR3 has 15 amino acids. V was cut by 0 bases and J by 15 bases, with 21 bases left in between. Germline values: CDR1 MNHEY, CDR2 SVGAGI.

The chain carries TRBV6-5 and TRBJ1-2; D is perhaps TRBD1 (6 bases). V was trimmed by 5 bases and J by 5 bases, leaving 15 bases between them. CDR1 is MNHEY, CDR2 SVGAGI, per germline. The CDR3 has 14 residues. CDR3 region: CASSTAGVGYGYTF. Written as DNA, the CDR3 is TGTGCCAGCAGTACAGCAGGGGTTGGGTATGGCTACACCTTC.

The V call is TRBV19, the J call TRBJ2-3; possibly TRBD1 for D (6 bases). Germline V CDR1 and CDR2: LNHDA, SQIVND (reference sequence). The ends were cut back, 1 base at V and 7 bases at J, with 12 bases in the middle. The length of the CDR3 is 14 residues. CDR3 nucleotide sequence: TGTGCCAGTAGTATAGCCAGGGGTAGGCATACGCAGTATTTT. This codes for CASSIARGRHTQYF.

The genes are TRBV2 and TRBJ2-2, with D possibly matching TRBD2 (7 bases). V lost 4 bases to trimming and J lost 5 bases, with 29 bases between them. Looked up from germline, CDR1 is SNHLY and CDR2 is FYNNEI. This CDR3 contains 20 residues. CDR3 in DNA: TGTGCCAGCAGTGGTCCCCCGAGGGGGGGGACTACTCTTATGACCGGGGAGCTGTTTTTT. Amino acid sequence: CASSGPPRGGTTLMTGELFF.

The chain has TRBV28 and TRBJ2-3, with 10 nucleotides matching TRBD2. CDR1 is MDHEN, CDR2 SYDVKM, per germline. The CDR3 has 19 amino acids. The V segment lost 3 bases and the J segment 5 bases; nucleotides outside the gene matches: 17. This CDR3 reads CASSLGRRLAGFSGDTQYF. CDR3 coding DNA: TGTGCCAGCAGTTTGGGAAGGCGACTAGCGGGTTTTAGTGGAGATACGCAGTATTTT.

This clone was seen a handful of times. V usage is TRBV6-2 or TRBV6-3 and J usage is TRBJ1-1, with 7 nucleotides matching TRBD1. Germline CDR1 MNHEY, CDR2 SVGEGT. The CDR3 covers 13 residues. The ends lost 4 bases at V and 8 bases at J; junction bases unmatched: 7. The CDR3 region has the DNA TGTGCCAGCAGTTTCGTCCCGGGACAGGAAGCTTTCTTT. Protein product: CASSFVPGQEAFF.